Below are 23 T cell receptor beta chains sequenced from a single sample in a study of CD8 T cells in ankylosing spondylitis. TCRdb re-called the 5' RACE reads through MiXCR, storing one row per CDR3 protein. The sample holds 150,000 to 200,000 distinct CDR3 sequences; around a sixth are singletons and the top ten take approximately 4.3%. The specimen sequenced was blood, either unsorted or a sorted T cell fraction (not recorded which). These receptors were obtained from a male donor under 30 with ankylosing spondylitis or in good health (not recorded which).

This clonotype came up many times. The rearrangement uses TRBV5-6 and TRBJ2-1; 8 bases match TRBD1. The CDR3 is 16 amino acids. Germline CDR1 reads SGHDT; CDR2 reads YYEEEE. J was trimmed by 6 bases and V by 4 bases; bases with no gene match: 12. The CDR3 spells CASSPARRGQFNEQFF. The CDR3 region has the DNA TGTGCCAGCAGCCCCGCGCGCAGGGGGCAGTTCAATGAGCAGTTCTTC.

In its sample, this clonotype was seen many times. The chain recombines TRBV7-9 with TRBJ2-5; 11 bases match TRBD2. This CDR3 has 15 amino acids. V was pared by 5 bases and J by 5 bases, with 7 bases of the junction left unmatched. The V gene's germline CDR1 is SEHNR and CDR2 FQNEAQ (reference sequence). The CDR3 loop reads CASSRGTSGWETQYF. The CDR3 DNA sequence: TGTGCCAGCAGCCGCGGGACTAGCGGTTGGGAGACCCAGTACTTC.

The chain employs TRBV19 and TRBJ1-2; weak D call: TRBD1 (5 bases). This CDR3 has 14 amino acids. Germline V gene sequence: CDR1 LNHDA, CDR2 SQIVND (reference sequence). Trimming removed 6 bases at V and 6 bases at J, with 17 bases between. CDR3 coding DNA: TGTGCCAGTAGGGCCGCTGGGACTGCTGATGGCTACACCTTC. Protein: CASRAAGTADGYTF.

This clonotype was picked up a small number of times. This chain's CDR3 is CSASPDSRSYNEQFF. CDR3 nucleotides: TGCAGTGCTTCCCCGGACAGCCGCTCCTACAATGAGCAGTTCTTC. This sequence joins TRBV20-1 and TRBJ2-1, with TRBD1 as a possible D gene (6 bases). With 5 bases removed from V and 0 bases from J, the gap between germline ends came to 14 bases. The CDR3 totals 15 residues. Germline V gene data show CDR1 as DFQATT and CDR2 as SNEGSKA (reference sequence).

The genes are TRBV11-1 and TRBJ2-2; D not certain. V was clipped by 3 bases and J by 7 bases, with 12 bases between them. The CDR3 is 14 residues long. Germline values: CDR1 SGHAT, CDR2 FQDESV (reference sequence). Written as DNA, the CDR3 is TGTGCCAGCAGCTTGACGGGTCGCCTCGGGGAGCTGTTTTTT. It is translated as CASSLTGRLGELFF.

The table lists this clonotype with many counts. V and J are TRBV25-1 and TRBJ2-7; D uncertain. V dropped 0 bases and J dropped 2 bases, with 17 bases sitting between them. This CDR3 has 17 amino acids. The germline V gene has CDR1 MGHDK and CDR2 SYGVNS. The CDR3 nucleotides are TGTGCCAGCAGTGAATATAAACCGGTGGCAGGAGCCTACGAGCAGTACTTC. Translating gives CASSEYKPVAGAYEQYF.

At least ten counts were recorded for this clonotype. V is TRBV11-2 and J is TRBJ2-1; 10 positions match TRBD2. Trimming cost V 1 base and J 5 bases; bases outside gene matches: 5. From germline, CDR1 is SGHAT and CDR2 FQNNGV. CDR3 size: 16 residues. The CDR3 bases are TGTGCCAGCAGCTTAGTTTCTAGCGGGAGCCACAATGAGCAGTTCTTC. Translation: CASSLVSSGSHNEQFF.

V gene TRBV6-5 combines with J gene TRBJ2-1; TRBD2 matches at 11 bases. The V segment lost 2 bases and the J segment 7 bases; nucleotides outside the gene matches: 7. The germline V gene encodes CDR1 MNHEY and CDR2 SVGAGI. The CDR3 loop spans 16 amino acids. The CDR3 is CASSYGSGRAVNEQFF. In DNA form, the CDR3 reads TGTGCCAGCAGTTACGGTAGCGGGAGGGCCGTTAATGAGCAGTTCTTC.

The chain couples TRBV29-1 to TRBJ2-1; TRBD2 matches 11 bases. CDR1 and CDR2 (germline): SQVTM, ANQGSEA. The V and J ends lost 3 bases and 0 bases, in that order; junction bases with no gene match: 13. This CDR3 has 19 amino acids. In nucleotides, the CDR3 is TGCAGCGTTGAGGGGGGACTGACTAGCGGGACCCTCTCCTACAATGAGCAGTTCTTC. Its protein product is CSVEGGLTSGTLSYNEQFF.

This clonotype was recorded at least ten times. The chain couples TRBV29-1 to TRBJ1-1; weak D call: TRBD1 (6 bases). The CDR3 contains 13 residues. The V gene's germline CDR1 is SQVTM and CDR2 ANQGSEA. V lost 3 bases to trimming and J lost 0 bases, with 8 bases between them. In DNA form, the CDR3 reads TGCAGCGTTGAGAGACAGGTGAACACTGAAGCTTTCTTT. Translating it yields CSVERQVNTEAFF.

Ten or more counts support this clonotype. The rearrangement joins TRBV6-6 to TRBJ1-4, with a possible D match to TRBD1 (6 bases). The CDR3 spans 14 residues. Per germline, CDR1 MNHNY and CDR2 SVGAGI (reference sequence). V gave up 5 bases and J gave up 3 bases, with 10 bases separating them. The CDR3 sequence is CASSGRTANEKLFF. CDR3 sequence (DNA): TGTGCCAGCAGTGGTAGGACAGCTAATGAAAAACTGTTTTTT.

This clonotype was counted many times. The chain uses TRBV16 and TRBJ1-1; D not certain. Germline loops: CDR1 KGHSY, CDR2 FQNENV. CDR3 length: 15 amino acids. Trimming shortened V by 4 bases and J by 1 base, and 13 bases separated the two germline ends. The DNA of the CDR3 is TGTGCCAGCAGCCTCCAATCAGGAGGGAACACTGAAGCTTTCTTT. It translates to CASSLQSGGNTEAFF.

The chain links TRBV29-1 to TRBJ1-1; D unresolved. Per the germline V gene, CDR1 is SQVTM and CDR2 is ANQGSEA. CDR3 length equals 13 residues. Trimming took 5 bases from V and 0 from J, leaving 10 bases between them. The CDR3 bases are TGCAGCGTTTATAAAACTATGAACACTGAAGCTTTCTTT. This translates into CSVYKTMNTEAFF.

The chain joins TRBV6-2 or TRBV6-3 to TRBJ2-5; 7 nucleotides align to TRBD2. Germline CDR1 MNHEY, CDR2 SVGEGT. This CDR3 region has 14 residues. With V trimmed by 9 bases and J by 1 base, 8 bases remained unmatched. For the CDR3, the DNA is TGTGCCAGTTACGGACTAGGACTCCAAGAGACCCAGTACTTC. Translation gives CASYGLGLQETQYF.

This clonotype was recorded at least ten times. The CDR3 DNA reads TGCAGTGCTAGAGAGGTCGGGGGGACAGGGTTAGACAATGAGCAGTTCTTC. Protein: CSAREVGGTGLDNEQFF. The chain joins TRBV20-1 to TRBJ2-1; 9 positions agree with TRBD1. CDR3 length: 17 amino acids. CDR1 is DFQATT and CDR2 is SNEGSKA in the germline V gene (reference sequence). J lost 5 bases, V lost 0 bases, and 11 bases had no gene match.

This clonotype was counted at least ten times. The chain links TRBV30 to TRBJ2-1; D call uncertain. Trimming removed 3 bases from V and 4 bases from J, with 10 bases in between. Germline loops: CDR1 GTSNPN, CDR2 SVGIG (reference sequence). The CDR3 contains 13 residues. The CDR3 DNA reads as TGTGCCTGGAGGCCGGACGGGTACAATGAGCAGTTCTTC. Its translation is CAWRPDGYNEQFF.

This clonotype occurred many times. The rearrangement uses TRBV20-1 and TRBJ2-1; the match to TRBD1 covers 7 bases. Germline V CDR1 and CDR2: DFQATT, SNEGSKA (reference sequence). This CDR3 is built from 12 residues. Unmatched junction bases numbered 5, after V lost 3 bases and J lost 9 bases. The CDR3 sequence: CSARSDRAEQFF. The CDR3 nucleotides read TGCAGTGCTAGGTCAGACAGGGCTGAGCAGTTCTTC.

The CDR3 sequence: CARSRWDSVTQETQYF. The CDR3 nucleotides are TGTGCCAGATCGAGGTGGGACAGCGTTACCCAAGAGACCCAGTACTTC. The V and J genes are TRBV2 and TRBJ2-5, with TRBD1 identical over 7 bases. The V and J ends lost 9 bases and 1 base, in that order; junction bases with no gene match: 14. This CDR3 is built from 16 residues. Germline CDR1 is SNHLY and CDR2 is FYNNEI.

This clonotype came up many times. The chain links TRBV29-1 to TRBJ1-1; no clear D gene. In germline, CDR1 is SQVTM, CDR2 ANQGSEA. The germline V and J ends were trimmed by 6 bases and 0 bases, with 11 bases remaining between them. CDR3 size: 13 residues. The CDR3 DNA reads TGCAGCGTCCCCAAGGAGATGAACACTGAAGCTTTCTTT. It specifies CSVPKEMNTEAFF.

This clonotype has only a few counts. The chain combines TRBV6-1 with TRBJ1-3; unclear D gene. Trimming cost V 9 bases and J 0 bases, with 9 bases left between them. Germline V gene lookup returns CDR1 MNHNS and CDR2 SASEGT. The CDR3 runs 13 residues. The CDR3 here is CASEPSSGNTIYF. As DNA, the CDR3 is TGTGCCAGTGAACCGAGCTCTGGAAACACCATATATTTT.

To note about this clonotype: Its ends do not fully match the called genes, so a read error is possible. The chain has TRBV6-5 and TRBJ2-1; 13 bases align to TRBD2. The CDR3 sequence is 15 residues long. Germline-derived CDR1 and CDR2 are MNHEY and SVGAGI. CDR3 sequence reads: CACRAGTSGTNDQFF. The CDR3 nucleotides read TGTGCCTGTAGGGCCGGGACTAGCGGGACCAATGACCAGTTCTTC.

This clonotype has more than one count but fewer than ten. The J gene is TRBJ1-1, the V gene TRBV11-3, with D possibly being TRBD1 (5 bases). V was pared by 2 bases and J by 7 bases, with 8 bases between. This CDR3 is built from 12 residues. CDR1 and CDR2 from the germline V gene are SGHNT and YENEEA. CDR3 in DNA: TGTGCCAGCAGCTTAAGTGGGGGTGAAGCTTTCTTT. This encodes CASSLSGGEAFF.

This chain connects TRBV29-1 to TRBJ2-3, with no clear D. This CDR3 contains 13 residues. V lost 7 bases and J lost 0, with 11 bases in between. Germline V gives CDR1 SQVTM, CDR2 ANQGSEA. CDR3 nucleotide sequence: TGCAGCGCCGGCCTTTATAGCACAGATACGCAGTATTTT. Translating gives CSAGLYSTDTQYF.